These T cell receptor beta chains were read from a single sample in a study of blood T cell repertoires in COVID-19. Data came from immunoSEQ multiplex PCR; TCRdb stores just in-frame clones and leaves some out. Among 200,000 to 250,000 clones listed, 87% were seen once. The sequencing sample was made of peripheral blood. The receptors originated from a woman younger than 30 who had recovered from COVID-19. Each CDR3 is given with its conserved first and last residue. Fields, in order: clone size, D gene, J gene, V gene, CDR3 DNA, CDR3 protein. The D gene is left open where the match is weak. The listing skips clone size in some rows; elsewhere it reads once, few, many or a size class.

clone_size: .; d_call: .; j_call: TRBJ2-7; v_call: TRBV5-6; cdr3_nt: TGTGCCAGCAGCTTTGGGCCGGAGGGTGAGCAGTACTTC; cdr3_aa: CASSFGPEGEQYF
clone_size: .; d_call: TRBD1; j_call: TRBJ1-2; v_call: TRBV5-4; cdr3_nt: TGTGCCAGCAGCTTGGAGGGGGCGATCTATGGCTACACCTTC; cdr3_aa: CASSLEGAIYGYTF
clone_size: .; d_call: .; j_call: TRBJ2-7; v_call: TRBV6-5; cdr3_nt: TGTGCCAGCAGTTACTCGAGCAGGGGAGCGGCCTACGAGCAGTACTTC; cdr3_aa: CASSYSSRGAAYEQYF
clone_size: .; d_call: .; j_call: TRBJ2-5; v_call: TRBV11-2; cdr3_nt: TGTGCCAGCCGGGGCCAAGAGACCCAGTACTTC; cdr3_aa: CASRGQETQYF
clone_size: .; d_call: TRBD1; j_call: TRBJ2-3; v_call: TRBV6-5; cdr3_nt: TGTGCCAGCAGTAGGGACAGGGTCGCAGATACGCAGTATTTT; cdr3_aa: CASSRDRVADTQYF
clone_size: .; d_call: .; j_call: TRBJ1-1; v_call: TRBV11-2; cdr3_nt: TGTGCCAGCAGCTTAGTTAGGGGGACTGAAGCTTTCTTT; cdr3_aa: CASSLVRGTEAFF
clone_size: .; d_call: TRBD2; j_call: TRBJ2-7; v_call: TRBV4-1; cdr3_nt: TGCGCCAGCAGCCACCTAGCGGGCGCCTCCTACGAGCAGTACTTC; cdr3_aa: CASSHLAGASYEQYF
clone_size: .; d_call: .; j_call: TRBJ2-1; v_call: TRBV6-5; cdr3_nt: TGTGCCAGCAGTCCGGGTGGTCTGGTAAATGAGCAGTTCTTC; cdr3_aa: CASSPGGLVNEQFF
clone_size: .; d_call: .; j_call: TRBJ2-7; v_call: TRBV25-1; cdr3_nt: TGTGCCAGCAGTGTCCAGGCCAGACAAACCCCCTACGAGCAGTACTTC; cdr3_aa: CASSVQARQTPYEQYF
clone_size: .; d_call: TRBD1; j_call: TRBJ2-1; v_call: TRBV28; cdr3_nt: TGTGCCAGCAGGTCAACAGGGGGCGTTCGGTTCTTC; cdr3_aa: CASRSTGGVRFF
clone_size: .; d_call: .; j_call: TRBJ1-1; v_call: TRBV7-3; cdr3_nt: TGTGCCAGCAGCTTAACGGCAGTCGACACTGAAGCTTTCTTT; cdr3_aa: CASSLTAVDTEAFF
clone_size: .; d_call: .; j_call: TRBJ1-2; v_call: TRBV30; cdr3_nt: TGTGCCTGGAGTGTGAAGGGGTTGGCTGGCTACACCTTC; cdr3_aa: CAWSVKGLAGYTF
clone_size: .; d_call: TRBD1; j_call: TRBJ2-1; v_call: TRBV9; cdr3_nt: TGTGCCAGCAGCCTCAGAGGGACAGGGGCATACAATGAGCAGTTCTTC; cdr3_aa: CASSLRGTGAYNEQFF
clone_size: .; d_call: TRBD2; j_call: TRBJ2-1; v_call: TRBV5-1; cdr3_nt: TGCGCCCGCAGCTTGGGGGGGTTAGCGGGAGGCCACAATGAGCAGTTCTTC; cdr3_aa: CARSLGGLAGGHNEQFF
clone_size: .; d_call: TRBD1; j_call: TRBJ1-2; v_call: TRBV30; cdr3_nt: TGTGCCTGGAGCGACCTCTCGACAGGGGGCTATGGCTACACCTTC; cdr3_aa: CAWSDLSTGGYGYTF
clone_size: .; d_call: TRBD2; j_call: TRBJ2-5; v_call: TRBV28; cdr3_nt: TGTGCCAGCAGTTTTCGGGGGGTTCGGGAGACCCAGTACTTC; cdr3_aa: CASSFRGVRETQYF
clone_size: .; d_call: .; j_call: TRBJ1-6; v_call: TRBV30; cdr3_nt: TGTGCCTGGAGGCTCCCCGGACTGATAAATTCACCCCTCCACTTT; cdr3_aa: CAWRLPGLINSPLHF
clone_size: once; d_call: .; j_call: TRBJ2-1; v_call: TRBV13; cdr3_nt: TGTGCCAGCAGCTTATTGGAGGTTTCGGGCCCCAATGAGCAGTTCTTC; cdr3_aa: CASSLLEVSGPNEQFF
clone_size: .; d_call: TRBD1; j_call: TRBJ1-2; v_call: TRBV5-1; cdr3_nt: TGCGCCAGCAGCACGGGACAGCCGAATGGCTACACCTTC; cdr3_aa: CASSTGQPNGYTF
clone_size: .; d_call: .; j_call: TRBJ2-1; v_call: TRBV5-1; cdr3_nt: TGCGCCAGCAGGACGACTAGTCCCTCCTACAATGAGCAGTTCTTC; cdr3_aa: CASRTTSPSYNEQFF
clone_size: .; d_call: TRBD2; j_call: TRBJ2-5; v_call: TRBV4-1; cdr3_nt: TGCGCCAGCAGCAAGACTAGCGGTCGGGGGCAAGAGACCCAGTACTTC; cdr3_aa: CASSKTSGRGQETQYF
clone_size: .; d_call: .; j_call: TRBJ1-5; v_call: TRBV20-1; cdr3_nt: TGCAGTGCTAGTAGGGGCAGGGTGGGCAATCAGCCCCAGCATTTT; cdr3_aa: CSASRGRVGNQPQHF
clone_size: .; d_call: .; j_call: TRBJ1-2; v_call: TRBV7-8; cdr3_nt: TGTGCCAGCAGCCGAGACGGTAACTATGGCTACACCTTC; cdr3_aa: CASSRDGNYGYTF
clone_size: .; d_call: TRBD2; j_call: TRBJ2-1; v_call: TRBV4-1; cdr3_nt: TGCGCCAGCAGCCAAACTAGCGGGAGTAACAATGAGCAGTTCTTC; cdr3_aa: CASSQTSGSNNEQFF
clone_size: .; d_call: .; j_call: TRBJ2-1; v_call: TRBV6-5; cdr3_nt: TGTGCCAGCAGATTAACAGCTAGGAGGGAGTTCTTC; cdr3_aa: CASRLTARREFF
clone_size: .; d_call: TRBD1; j_call: TRBJ1-1; v_call: TRBV11-2; cdr3_nt: TGTGCCAGCAGCCCAGGACAGGGAGTTAACACTGAAGCTTTCTTT; cdr3_aa: CASSPGQGVNTEAFF
clone_size: few; d_call: TRBD1; j_call: TRBJ1-5; v_call: TRBV2; cdr3_nt: TGTGCCAGCAGTAGACAGGGATTCAATCAGCCCCAGCATTTT; cdr3_aa: CASSRQGFNQPQHF
clone_size: .; d_call: TRBD2; j_call: TRBJ2-7; v_call: TRBV7-2; cdr3_nt: TGTGCCAGCAGCTTAATGTCGGGAGGGCCGGGCGAGCAGTACTTC; cdr3_aa: CASSLMSGGPGEQYF
clone_size: .; d_call: TRBD2; j_call: TRBJ2-7; v_call: TRBV27; cdr3_nt: TGTGCCAGCAGTTTCCGGACTAGCGGGACAAAGGAGCAGTACTTC; cdr3_aa: CASSFRTSGTKEQYF
clone_size: .; d_call: .; j_call: TRBJ2-1; v_call: TRBV12-3/TRBV12-4; cdr3_nt: TGTGCCAGCAGTTCTATCGGTGAGCAGTTCTTC; cdr3_aa: CASSSIGEQFF
clone_size: .; d_call: .; j_call: TRBJ2-1; v_call: TRBV12-3/TRBV12-4; cdr3_nt: TGTGCCAGCAGCCACGGTAGTGAGCAGTTCTTC; cdr3_aa: CASSHGSEQFF
clone_size: .; d_call: .; j_call: TRBJ2-1; v_call: TRBV21-1; cdr3_nt: TGTGCCAGCAGCAAAGTGGGGGGGTCCTACAATGAGCAGTTCTTC; cdr3_aa: CASSKVGGSYNEQFF
clone_size: few; d_call: TRBD2; j_call: TRBJ2-7; v_call: TRBV27; cdr3_nt: TGTGCCAGCAGCCAATCTAGCGGGAGAGACGAGCAGTACTTC; cdr3_aa: CASSQSSGRDEQYF
clone_size: .; d_call: .; j_call: TRBJ1-1; v_call: TRBV6-5; cdr3_nt: TGTGCCGGTGCCCCTCAGAAGAACACTGAAGCTTTCTTT; cdr3_aa: CAGAPQKNTEAFF
clone_size: .; d_call: .; j_call: TRBJ2-3; v_call: TRBV3-1/TRBV3-2; cdr3_nt: TGTGCCAGCAGCCAAGTGGAGCGGCCCAGCACAGATACGCAGTATTTT; cdr3_aa: CASSQVERPSTDTQYF
clone_size: .; d_call: TRBD1; j_call: TRBJ2-3; v_call: TRBV7-9; cdr3_nt: TGTGCCAGCGGCCGGGGGCAGGGGGCCACAGATACGCAGTATTTT; cdr3_aa: CASGRGQGATDTQYF
clone_size: .; d_call: TRBD1; j_call: TRBJ1-2; v_call: TRBV6-5; cdr3_nt: TGTGCCAGCAGAACGACAGGGATAAGGAGTGGCTACACCTTC; cdr3_aa: CASRTTGIRSGYTF
clone_size: .; d_call: .; j_call: TRBJ2-2; v_call: TRBV5-1; cdr3_nt: TGCGCCAGCAGTATTGCGCTTACGAACACCGGGGAGCTGTTTTTT; cdr3_aa: CASSIALTNTGELFF
clone_size: .; d_call: .; j_call: TRBJ2-1; v_call: TRBV14; cdr3_nt: TGTGCCAGCAGCCACGTACTAGCAGTCATCAATGAGCAGTTCTTC; cdr3_aa: CASSHVLAVINEQFF
clone_size: .; d_call: TRBD1; j_call: TRBJ2-7; v_call: TRBV10-3; cdr3_nt: TGTGCCATCAGTGAGGGGTACAGGGGCGGTGATGAGCAGTACTTC; cdr3_aa: CAISEGYRGGDEQYF
clone_size: .; d_call: .; j_call: TRBJ1-2; v_call: TRBV4-1; cdr3_nt: TGCGCCAGCAGCCAACGGGAGTTGGGTGGCTACACCTTC; cdr3_aa: CASSQRELGGYTF
clone_size: .; d_call: TRBD1; j_call: TRBJ1-5; v_call: TRBV25-1; cdr3_nt: TGTGCCAGCAGTCCAGACAGGGCCAGCAATCAGCCCCAGCATTTT; cdr3_aa: CASSPDRASNQPQHF
clone_size: once; d_call: TRBD1; j_call: TRBJ1-6; v_call: TRBV5-1; cdr3_nt: TGCGCCAGCAGCTTGGCCCCGGGGGACAGGGGGGGATCACCCCTCCACTTT; cdr3_aa: CASSLAPGDRGGSPLHF
clone_size: .; d_call: .; j_call: TRBJ1-2; v_call: TRBV18; cdr3_nt: TGTGCCAGCTCACCGAACACCCCGTACCTCTACACCTTC; cdr3_aa: CASSPNTPYLYTF
clone_size: .; d_call: .; j_call: TRBJ2-3; v_call: TRBV5-1; cdr3_nt: TGCGCCAGCAGCGGCGGGACAGCCACAGATACGCAGTATTTT; cdr3_aa: CASSGGTATDTQYF
clone_size: .; d_call: TRBD1; j_call: TRBJ2-2; v_call: TRBV13; cdr3_nt: TGTGCCAGCAGCTTAGCAGAGACAGGGAGGAACACCGGGGAGCTGTTTTTT; cdr3_aa: CASSLAETGRNTGELFF
clone_size: .; d_call: .; j_call: TRBJ1-1; v_call: TRBV29-1; cdr3_nt: TGCAGCGTCGACAGGACGAACACTGAAGCTTTCTTT; cdr3_aa: CSVDRTNTEAFF
clone_size: .; d_call: .; j_call: TRBJ1-2; v_call: TRBV7-2; cdr3_nt: TGTGCCAGCAGCTTAATGAGCGTTCTTGGCTATGGCTACACCTTC; cdr3_aa: CASSLMSVLGYGYTF
clone_size: .; d_call: TRBD1; j_call: TRBJ1-2; v_call: TRBV29-1; cdr3_nt: TGCAGCGTTGGGTCCAGGGGGCGTAGGTATGGCTACACCTTC; cdr3_aa: CSVGSRGRRYGYTF
clone_size: .; d_call: TRBD1; j_call: TRBJ1-2; v_call: TRBV9; cdr3_nt: TGTGCCAGCAGCCTTGTCGGGACAGGGGTATCTGGCTACACCTTC; cdr3_aa: CASSLVGTGVSGYTF
clone_size: .; d_call: TRBD1; j_call: TRBJ2-7; v_call: TRBV19; cdr3_nt: TGTGCCAGTAGCCCAGGGGGCTTGGGGTACGAGCAGTACTTC; cdr3_aa: CASSPGGLGYEQYF
clone_size: .; d_call: .; j_call: TRBJ2-7; v_call: TRBV5-4; cdr3_nt: TGTGCCAGCAGTTTGTATCCCCACGAGCAGTACTTC; cdr3_aa: CASSLYPHEQYF
clone_size: .; d_call: .; j_call: TRBJ2-1; v_call: TRBV25-1; cdr3_nt: TGTGCCAGCAGTGAAGGCTCCGCTAGCACTTCCTCCTACAATGAGCAGTTCTTC; cdr3_aa: CASSEGSASTSSYNEQFF
clone_size: .; d_call: .; j_call: TRBJ1-6; v_call: TRBV5-6; cdr3_nt: TGTGCCAGCAGCTTGGCTGGTCGTCGGGGAAGGACCCTCCACTTT; cdr3_aa: CASSLAGRRGRTLHF
clone_size: .; d_call: .; j_call: TRBJ1-1; v_call: TRBV19; cdr3_nt: TGTGCCAGCCAGCGGGGGAGGGGATTGCTTATGAACACTGAAGCTTTCTTT; cdr3_aa: CASQRGRGLLMNTEAFF
clone_size: .; d_call: .; j_call: TRBJ1-2; v_call: TRBV18; cdr3_nt: TGTGCCAGCTCACCGCGACAGCCTTCTAACTATGGCTACACCTTC; cdr3_aa: CASSPRQPSNYGYTF